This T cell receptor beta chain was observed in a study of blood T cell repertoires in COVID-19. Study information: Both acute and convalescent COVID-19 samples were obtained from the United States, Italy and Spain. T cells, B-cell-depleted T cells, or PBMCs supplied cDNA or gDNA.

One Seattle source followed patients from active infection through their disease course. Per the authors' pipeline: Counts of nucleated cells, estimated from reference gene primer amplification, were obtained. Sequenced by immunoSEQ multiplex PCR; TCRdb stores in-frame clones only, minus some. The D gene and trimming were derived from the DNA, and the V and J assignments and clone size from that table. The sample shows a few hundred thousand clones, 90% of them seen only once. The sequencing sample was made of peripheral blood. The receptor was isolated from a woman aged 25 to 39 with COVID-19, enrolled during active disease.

The chain's CDR3 is CASSQGRNQPQHF. The DNA for the CDR3 is TGTGCCAGCAGCCAAGGGCGGAATCAGCCCCAGCATTTT. This chain uses TRBV3-1 (or the pseudogene TRBV3-2) with TRBJ1-5, with unresolved D. Germline V gene data show CDR1 as LGHDT and CDR2 as YNNKEL (reference sequence). This CDR3 comprises 13 residues. The V and J ends lost 1 base and 4 bases respectively, with 5 bases between them.